This entry is about one TCR beta chain. Its antigen is still unknown. This sample stems from a study of cytomegalovirus exposure and HLA in healthy donors. Study information: About four fifths of 350 to 400 genotyped donors fell in the Caucasian-associated ancestry cluster.

PCR used 60 Vbeta primers and 13 Jbeta primers. Profiled with immunoSEQ multiplex PCR; TCRdb holds only in-frame clones, not every one. The table has 95,000 to 150,000 clones, around 66% seen once; the top ten hold less than 2%. Trimming at V came to 4 bases and at J to 6 bases, leaving 11 bases not matched to a gene. Germline V gene data show CDR1 as MNHNS and CDR2 as SASEGT. The CDR3 covers 15 residues. Overall study results and limits: As a later analysis showed, a missense DCLRE1C variant was linked to trimming of TCR beta V- and J-genes. Rare TCR sequences predominated, though certain public TCRs were found in many donors.

The V gene is TRBV6-1, the J gene TRBJ1-2, with 7 bases aligning to TRBD1. Sequenced sample: PBMCs. The receptor comes from a man younger than 35 in good health and CMV-seronegative. The CDR3 here is CASSGGQFGVDGYTF. CDR3 DNA: TGTGCCAGCAGTGGGGGACAGTTTGGTGTGGATGGCTACACCTTC.